These 9 T cell receptor beta chains came from one sample sequenced in a study of T cell repertoires in cytomegalovirus infection (dated by TCRdb to about 2019). The listed sequencing device is Illumina HiSeq 1500. Through fastp at Q25 and MiXCR, TCRdb rebuilt clones from the public reads, retaining in-frame beta chains. Identical CDR3 protein sequences are pooled into one entry, listed with their most common genes and DNA. The sample yields about 150,000 distinct CDR3 sequences; about 25% were counted once. Together, the top ten hold roughly 9.7% of the sample. Sequencing was performed on PBMCs. Every receptor here comes from a human donor in good health (CMV status not recorded). Some clones in this sample may be carry-over from other donors' samples.

In this sample, this clonotype turned up many times. The chain combines TRBV7-9 with TRBJ2-5, with 12 bases fitting TRBD2. This CDR3 spans 16 amino acids. The junction had 4 bases not matched to a gene; V was cut back by 5 bases and J by 0 bases. Germline-derived CDR1 and CDR2 are SEHNR and FQNEAQ (reference sequence). The CDR3 region has the DNA TGTGCCAGCAGCGCTAGGACTAGCGGGGACCAAGAGACCCAGTACTTC. Translated, it gives CASSARTSGDQETQYF.

The V and J genes are TRBV12-3 or TRBV12-4 and TRBJ2-3; D is possibly TRBD2 (5 bases). Trimming left V 0 bases short and J 0 bases short, with 10 bases between. The CDR3 consists of 16 residues. This chain's CDR3 is CASSLARAPSTDTQYF. In nucleotides, the CDR3 is TGTGCCAGCAGTTTAGCGCGGGCACCAAGCACAGATACGCAGTATTTT.

The V gene is TRBV11-2, the J gene TRBJ2-5; 9 nucleotides agree with TRBD1. CDR1 is SGHAT, CDR2 FQNNGV, per germline. This CDR3 has 14 residues. Trimming took 7 bases from V and 5 from J; bases not matched to a gene: 8. DNA of the CDR3: TGTGCCAGCAACGAATACAGGGGGCTGGAGACCCAGTACTTC. It yields the protein CASNEYRGLETQYF.

Remarks on this clonotype: The germline gene is not matched at one end of the junction; a read error may be the cause. The gene calls are TRBV4-1 and TRBJ2-1, with 11 bases aligning to TRBD2. Germline-derived CDR1 and CDR2 are MGHRA and YSYEKL. The CDR3 consists of 16 residues. This chain's CDR3 is CASSHPGTSGSNERFF. CDR3 nucleotide sequence: TGCGCCAGCAGCCATCCCGGGACTAGCGGTTCCAATGAGCGGTTCTTC.

This clonotype was recorded a few times. The J gene is TRBJ2-5, the V gene TRBV7-2; perhaps TRBD1 as D (5 bases). The ends were cut back, 5 bases at V and 5 bases at J, with 15 bases in the middle. CDR3 length: 14 residues. Germline V CDR1 and CDR2: SGHTA, FQGNSA. The chain's CDR3 is CASSGHGPRETQYF. The CDR3 bases are TGTGCCAGCAGCGGACACGGACCGAGGGAGACCCAGTACTTC.

The rearrangement uses TRBV20-1 and TRBJ1-1; possibly TRBD1 for D (5 bases). Germline CDR1 and CDR2: DFQATT and SNEGSKA (reference sequence). The length of the CDR3 is 15 residues. Trimming left V 5 bases short and J 5 bases short, with 21 bases between. CDR3 sequence: CSAEVVTGAGTEAFF. CDR3 sequence (DNA): TGCAGTGCTGAAGTGGTTACCGGGGCGGGTACTGAAGCTTTCTTT.

In this sample, this clonotype turned up a few times. The V and J genes are TRBV14 and TRBJ2-5, with 10 bases lining up with TRBD2. Germline V gene data show CDR1 as SGHDN and CDR2 as FVKESK. This CDR3 contains 18 residues. V lost 2 bases and J lost 1; bases outside the gene matches: 10. The CDR3 DNA sequence: TGTGCCAGCAGCCAACCTCAGATGGTAGCGGGAGGCCAAGAGACCCAGTACTTC. As protein: CASSQPQMVAGGQETQYF.

This sequence joins TRBV7-8 and TRBJ2-5; weak D call: TRBD1 (7 bases). The germline V and J ends were trimmed by 1 base and 5 bases, with 14 bases remaining between them. Germline CDR1 SGHVS, CDR2 FQNEAQ. CDR3 length: 15 amino acids. CDR3 in amino acids: CASSLVAQGRETQYF. The CDR3 nucleotides are TGTGCCAGCAGCTTAGTAGCACAGGGGAGGGAGACCCAGTACTTC. Filled out from reference TRBV7-8 and TRBJ2-5, the complete variable domain reads GAGVSQSPRYKVAKRGQDVALRCDPISGHVSLFWYQQALGQGPEFLTYFQNEAQLDKSGLPSDRFFAERPEGSVSTLKIQRTQQEDSAVYLCASSLVAQGRETQYFGPGTRLLVL.

This chain joins TRBV28 and TRBJ2-2, with D perhaps TRBD1 (5 bases). Per germline, CDR1 MDHEN and CDR2 SYDVKM. Trimming cost V 5 bases and J 7 bases, with 14 bases left between them. The CDR3 is 14 residues long. CDR3 coding DNA: TGTGCCAGCAGTAACACAGGTCTAGGCGGGGAGCTGTTTTTT. Translated, it gives CASSNTGLGGELFF.